This T cell receptor (beta chain) was profiled in a study of T cell responses to AZD1222 COVID-19 vaccine. Study observations and caveats: Repertoires in all cases were sampled only once the peak T cell response had passed. Epitopes outside B.1.351 and B.1.1.7 mutated regions reportedly drew nearly half of spike TCRs. The donors showed a predominance of white British ancestry and of females, with possible underestimation of clonal diversity. When two AZD1222 doses had been given, Spike-specific TCR breadth and depth rose.

A word on this clone: Its specificity is not known.

Profiling relied on immunoSEQ multiplex PCR, and the TCRdb table lists in-frame clones only, not all of them. Among about 66,000 clones listed, around 90% were seen once. This TCR came from an adult who received the MenACWY meningococcal vaccine as a control. Sequenced here: peripheral blood, sampled 28 days after the second dose of the MenACWY control vaccine.

As DNA, the CDR3 is TGCGCCAGCAGCTTGTCTAAGGGACAGACTGAAGCTTTCTTT. Translating gives CASSLSKGQTEAFF. V is TRBV5-1 and J is TRBJ1-1; 7 bases fit TRBD1. CDR1 SGHRS and CDR2 YFSETQ come from the germline V gene. After removal of 1 base from V and 5 bases from J, the junction contained 5 bases not matched to a gene. The CDR3 sequence is 14 residues long.